The 16 T cell receptor beta chains below all came from one sample that was sequenced in a study of response to subunit inactivated influenza vaccine. TCRdb independently ran MiXCR on the RT-PCR reads; one entry per CDR3 protein. The sample includes about 180,000 distinct CDR3 sequences, nearly 9.5% seen only once; the top ten take about 11%. This material consisted of non-naive T cells sorted from PBMCs, taken on the day of vaccination. The receptors were sampled from a middle-aged man who received an inactivated influenza vaccine.

This clonotype was found a few times. This sequence joins TRBV5-5 and TRBJ1-5, with 7 positions matching TRBD1. The CDR3 sequence is 16 residues long. Germline CDR1 SGHKS, CDR2 YYEKEE (reference sequence). The J segment lost 4 bases and the V segment lost 4 bases, leaving 11 bases of the junction unmatched. CDR3 sequence reads: CASSAGTAFGNQPQHF. CDR3 sequence (DNA): TGTGCCAGCAGCGCCGGGACAGCCTTTGGGAATCAGCCCCAGCATTTT.

The chain combines TRBV6-2 or TRBV6-3 with TRBJ1-5; D perhaps matches TRBD1 (6 bases). This CDR3 is built from 13 residues. The V gene lost 8 bases and the J gene lost 4 bases, with 12 bases spanning the gap. Germline CDR1 reads MNHEY; CDR2 reads SVGEGT. CDR3 sequence: CASGRQGNQPQHF. CDR3 bases: TGTGCCAGCGGGAGGCAGGGGAATCAGCCCCAGCATTTT.

V usage is TRBV10-3 and J usage is TRBJ1-6, with D possibly matching TRBD1 (5 bases). This CDR3 has 15 amino acids. V lost 0 bases and J 11 bases, leaving 14 bases between the germline ends. CDR1 is ENHRY and CDR2 is SYGVKD in the germline V gene. The CDR3 DNA sequence: TGTGCCATCAGTGAGTCGTCCGGGGCTTGGCCACCCCTCCACTTT. It is translated as CAISESSGAWPPLHF.

V usage is TRBV3-1 and J usage is TRBJ2-7; D possibly uses TRBD1 or TRBD2 (6 bases each). The ends were cut back, 0 bases at V and 6 bases at J, with 12 bases in the middle. CDR3 size: 14 residues. The germline V gene encodes CDR1 LGHDT and CDR2 YNNKEL (reference sequence). The CDR3 DNA is TGTGCCAGCAGCCAAGACAGCTGGGGGGCCGAGCAGTACTTC. Translating it yields CASSQDSWGAEQYF.

This clonotype was recorded a few times. The CDR3 region is CASSTRLGEQFF. Here the CDR3 DNA reads TGTGCCAGCAGCACGCGACTAGGTGAGCAGTTCTTC. This rearrangement joins TRBV7-9 to TRBJ2-1, with D perhaps TRBD2 (6 bases). CDR1 is SEHNR and CDR2 is FQNEAQ in the germline V gene (reference sequence). V shed 5 bases and J shed 9 bases, with 11 bases lying between them. The CDR3 extends over 12 amino acids. Full variable domain (rest looked up from reference TRBV7-9 and TRBJ2-1): DTGVSQNPRHKITKRGQNVTFRCDPISEHNRLYWYRQTLGQGPEFLTYFQNEAQLEKSRLLSDRFSAERPKGSFSTLEIQRTEQGDSAMYLCASSTRLGEQFFGPGTRLTVL.

This clonotype was counted only a few times. The genes are TRBV12-3 or TRBV12-4 and TRBJ2-2, with 8 nucleotides matching TRBD2. V gave up 5 bases and J gave up 8 bases; unmatched junction bases: 13. The CDR3 sequence is 16 residues long. The CDR3 loop reads CASSRERGGPIGELFF. The CDR3 DNA follows: TGTGCCAGCAGTCGGGAACGGGGGGGGCCAATTGGGGAGCTGTTTTTT.

This clonotype has only a few counts. CDR3 residues: CASFGDRYQETQYF. The CDR3 bases are TGTGCCAGCTTTGGGGACAGGTACCAAGAGACCCAGTACTTC. The chain couples TRBV18 to TRBJ2-5, with TRBD1 matching 8 bases. The germline V gene has CDR1 KGHSH and CDR2 LQKENI. This CDR3 spans 14 amino acids. J was trimmed by 0 bases and V by 7 bases; bases with no gene match: 4.

The chain couples TRBV29-1 to TRBJ2-1; 10 nucleotides align to TRBD1. In germline, CDR1 is SQVTM, CDR2 ANQGSEA. J was trimmed by 6 bases and V by 6 bases; bases with no gene match: 8. The length of the CDR3 is 14 residues. This CDR3 is CSVNRDRGTNEQFF. CDR3 bases: TGCAGCGTGAACCGGGACAGGGGTACCAATGAGCAGTTCTTC.

This clonotype was counted between two and nine times. The rearrangement links TRBV4-1 to TRBJ2-5; 7 bases are a match to TRBD1. The germline gives CDR1 MGHRA, CDR2 YSYEKL. The V segment lost 0 bases and the J segment 3 bases; nucleotides outside the gene matches: 10. The CDR3 has 17 residues. CDR3 sequence: CASSQDGPTGAEETQYF. The CDR3 nucleotides read TGCGCCAGCAGCCAAGATGGGCCCACAGGGGCGGAAGAGACCCAGTACTTC.

This clonotype was observed a handful of times. This sequence joins TRBV29-1 and TRBJ2-4, with TRBD1 matching 7 bases. Germline CDR1 and CDR2: SQVTM and ANQGSEA. The CDR3 is 11 residues long. The CDR3, as DNA: TGCAGTGGGACAGACAAAAACATTCAGTACTTC. Its translation: CSGTDKNIQYF.

This clonotype has just a few counts. This rearrangement joins TRBV5-1 to TRBJ2-7; a weak D match, TRBD1 (6 bases). Between the trimmed V and J ends, which lost 4 bases and 0 bases, there was a span of 8 bases. CDR3 length equals 13 residues. Looked up from germline, CDR1 is SGHRS and CDR2 is YFSETQ. CDR3 in amino acids: CASSRGGSYEQYF. DNA for the CDR3: TGCGCCAGCAGCCGAGGGGGCTCCTACGAGCAGTACTTC.

Ten or more counts support this clonotype. This chain uses TRBV20-1 with TRBJ1-2; 7 bases match TRBD1. The V segment lost 2 bases and the J segment 2 bases; nucleotides outside the gene matches: 8. The V gene's germline CDR1 is DFQATT and CDR2 SNEGSKA (reference sequence). There are 15 residues in the CDR3. This CDR3 reads CSARLPGQKNYGYTF. CDR3 in DNA: TGCAGTGCTAGATTGCCGGGACAGAAGAACTATGGCTACACCTTC.

The chain couples TRBV3-1 to TRBJ2-3; the D call may be TRBD1 or TRBD2 (6 bases each). Germline-derived CDR1 and CDR2 are LGHDT and YNNKEL (reference sequence). The CDR3 has 20 amino acids. Deletions cut 4 bases from V and 1 base from J, with 27 bases between. The chain's CDR3 is CASSRGVGGPFLSRTDTQYF. The CDR3 DNA is TGTGCCAGCAGCCGAGGCGTGGGGGGCCCGTTCCTATCTCGCACAGATACGCAGTATTTT.

This clonotype has a handful of counts. This CDR3 is CSARGGSGGALEQFF. The CDR3 DNA sequence: TGCAGTGCTAGAGGAGGTAGCGGGGGGGCGTTAGAGCAGTTCTTC. This chain links TRBV20-1 with TRBJ2-1; TRBD2 matches at 11 bases. The germline V gene has CDR1 DFQATT and CDR2 SNEGSKA (reference sequence). The CDR3 totals 15 residues. V lost 1 base to trimming and J lost 10 bases; unmatched junction nucleotides: 9.

This clonotype was seen many times. This chain uses TRBV3-1 with TRBJ2-5, with unresolved D. The germline V gene encodes CDR1 LGHDT and CDR2 YNNKEL (reference sequence). The CDR3 spans 14 residues. The V end was cut by 0 bases, the J end by 5 bases, with 10 bases between. Written as DNA, the CDR3 is TGTGCCAGCAGCCAAGACCCCCCGGCGGAGACCCAGTACTTC. As protein: CASSQDPPAETQYF.

The chain is built from TRBV13 and TRBJ2-3; the match to TRBD1 covers 7 bases. J was trimmed by 4 bases and V by 5 bases; bases with no gene match: 6. CDR3 size: 14 residues. Germline CDR1 and CDR2: PRHDT and FYEKMQ (reference sequence). DNA of the CDR3: TGTGCCAGCAGCAAAAGACAGGGTGCAGATACGCAGTATTTT. It specifies CASSKRQGADTQYF.